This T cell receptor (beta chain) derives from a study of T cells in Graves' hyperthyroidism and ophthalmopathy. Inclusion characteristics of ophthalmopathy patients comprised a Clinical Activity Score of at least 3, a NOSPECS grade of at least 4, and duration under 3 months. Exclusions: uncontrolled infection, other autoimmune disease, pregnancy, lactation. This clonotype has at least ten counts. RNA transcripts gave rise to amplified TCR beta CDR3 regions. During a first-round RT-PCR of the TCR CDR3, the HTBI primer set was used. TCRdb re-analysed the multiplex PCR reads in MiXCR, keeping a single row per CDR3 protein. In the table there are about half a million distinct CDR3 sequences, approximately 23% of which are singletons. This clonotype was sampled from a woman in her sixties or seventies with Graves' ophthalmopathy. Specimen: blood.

CDR3: CASSPYQVPPTEAFF. The CDR3 bases are TGTGCCAGCAGTCCCTATCAGGTTCCCCCCACTGAAGCTTTCTTT. V gene TRBV28 combines with J gene TRBJ1-1; no clear D gene. Germline CDR1 reads MDHEN; CDR2 reads SYDVKM. Trimming took off 5 bases at V and 4 bases at J, with 17 bases between the two ends. This CDR3 spans 15 amino acids.